Shown below are 21 T cell receptor beta chains from a single sample sequenced in a study of OX40 agonist ivuxolimab in advanced cancers. Profiling relied on immunoSEQ multiplex PCR, and the TCRdb table lists in-frame clones only, not all of them. The sample holds approximately 70,000 clones; just under 95% are singletons and the top ten take around a sixth. This sample comprised CD4+ or CD8+ T cells sorted from blood, obtained in a trial of the OX40 agonist ivuxolimab. These receptors all stem from an adult with an advanced solid tumor such as melanoma, head and neck, liver or kidney cancer.

The V and J genes are TRBV6-6 and TRBJ2-3, with D unresolved. V was shortened by 6 bases and J by 0 bases, with 7 bases between the two germline ends. This CDR3 has 13 residues. Germline V CDR1 and CDR2: MNHNY, SVGAGI (reference sequence). As DNA, the CDR3 is TGTGCCAGCAGAAGAGACAGCACAGATACGCAGTATTTT. It encodes CASRRDSTDTQYF.

The gene calls are TRBV29-1 and TRBJ1-1, with D perhaps matching TRBD1 (5 bases). Trimming cost V 7 bases and J 4 bases, with 10 bases left between them. Germline assignment: CDR1 SQVTM and CDR2 ANQGSEA. This CDR3 comprises 11 residues. The CDR3 DNA reads TGCAGCGGCAGGACACCCACTGAAGCTTTCTTT. This codes for CSGRTPTEAFF. The variable domain in full, with the rest retrieved from reference TRBV29-1 and TRBJ1-1, is SAVISQKPSRDICQRGTSLTIQCQVDSQVTMMFWYRQQPGQSLTLIATANQGSEATYESGFVIDKFPISRPNLTFSTLTVSNMSPEDSSIYLCSGRTPTEAFFGQGTRLTVV.

This clone has a single count. The chain recombines TRBV28 with TRBJ2-7, with 7 bases that match TRBD1. Germline CDR1 MDHEN, CDR2 SYDVKM. The junction had 9 bases not matched to a gene; V was cut back by 6 bases and J by 1 base. The CDR3 spans 15 residues. DNA of the CDR3: TGTGCCAGCAGCGCTTCCGGGACAGCTTCCTACGAGCAGTACTTC. Its protein is CASSASGTASYEQYF.

The chain has TRBV7-9 and TRBJ2-7; 10 bases match TRBD1. With 1 base clipped from V and 3 bases from J, the junction kept 12 bases outside the gene matches. CDR3 length: 18 amino acids. CDR1 and CDR2 (germline): SEHNR, FQNEAQ (reference sequence). CDR3 DNA: TGTGCCAGCAGCTTAGGGTTCTGGGGGACAGGGGAGGTCTACGAGCAGTACTTC. Amino acids: CASSLGFWGTGEVYEQYF.

V gene TRBV9 combines with J gene TRBJ1-6; TRBD1 agrees at 11 bases. This CDR3 has 20 amino acids. With 0 bases clipped from V and 0 bases from J, the junction kept 8 bases outside the gene matches. Germline CDR1 reads SGDLS; CDR2 reads YYNGEE. CDR3 region: CASSVVFGTGGSSYNSPLHF. Written as DNA, the CDR3 is TGTGCCAGCAGCGTAGTATTCGGGACAGGGGGAAGCTCCTATAATTCACCCCTCCACTTT. Full variable domain (rest looked up from reference TRBV9 and TRBJ1-6): DSGVTQTPKHLITATGQRVTLRCSPRSGDLSVYWYQQSLDQGLQFLIQYYNGEERAKGNILERFSAQQFPDLHSELNLSSLELGDSALYFCASSVVFGTGGSSYNSPLHFGNGTRLTVT.

The gene calls are TRBV11-2 and TRBJ2-1; no firm D call. Germline values: CDR1 SGHAT, CDR2 FQNNGV. Trimming took 5 bases from V and 5 from J, leaving 19 bases between them. CDR3 size: 16 residues. In nucleotides, the CDR3 is TGTGCCAGCAGCATCCAACTTTACCTCCCAGACAATGAGCAGTTCTTC. This translates into CASSIQLYLPDNEQFF.

The rearrangement uses TRBV5-1 and TRBJ1-4; 8 bases fit TRBD1. V was pared by 2 bases and J by 5 bases, with 8 bases of the junction left unmatched. There are 16 residues in the CDR3. Germline assignment: CDR1 SGHRS and CDR2 YFSETQ. The CDR3 spells CASSFSPGTGNEKLFF. CDR3 nucleotides: TGCGCCAGCAGCTTTAGCCCTGGGACAGGAAATGAAAAACTGTTTTTT. Full variable domain (rest looked up from reference TRBV5-1 and TRBJ1-4): KAGVTQTPRYLIKTRGQQVTLSCSPISGHRSVSWYQQTPGQGLQFLFEYFSETQRNKGNFPGRFSGRQFSNSRSEMNVSTLELGDSALYLCASSFSPGTGNEKLFFGSGTQLSVL.

The CDR3 DNA reads as TGTGCCAGCAGCCGAAATCCACCCGAGGGGGCGTCTGGAAACACCATATATTTT. This translates into CASSRNPPEGASGNTIYF. The chain carries TRBV7-6 and TRBJ1-3; 7 positions agree with TRBD1. V trimming: 5 bases; J trimming: 1 base; junction bases outside the gene matches: 14. This CDR3 is 18 amino acids long. The germline V gene encodes CDR1 SGHVS and CDR2 FNYEAQ.

This clone was recorded once. This sequence joins TRBV4-1 and TRBJ2-1; tentative D call: TRBD1 (6 bases). This CDR3 is built from 15 residues. Germline V CDR1 and CDR2: MGHRA, YSYEKL. Trimming pared 1 base from V and 8 bases from J, leaving 15 bases between. CDR3 bases: TGCGCCAGCAGCCAAGCCACTTCAGGGGCGGATGAGCAGTTCTTC. The encoded protein is CASSQATSGADEQFF.

V gene TRBV27 combines with J gene TRBJ2-7, with 10 positions matching TRBD1. There are 15 residues in the CDR3. Germline CDR1 is MNHEY and CDR2 is SMNVEV (reference sequence). Trimming cost V 1 base and J 6 bases; bases outside gene matches: 6. The CDR3 reads CASSLYDRGLGEQYF. CDR3 sequence (DNA): TGTGCCAGCAGTTTATACGACAGGGGGCTCGGCGAGCAGTACTTC.

The rearrangement joins TRBV7-8 to TRBJ1-1; D uncertain. CDR1 and CDR2 (germline): SGHVS, FQNEAQ. This CDR3 contains 14 residues. The V gene lost 2 bases and the J gene lost 0 bases, with 7 bases spanning the gap. The CDR3 sequence is CASSLWYMNTEAFF. The DNA of the CDR3 is TGTGCCAGCAGCTTATGGTACATGAACACTGAAGCTTTCTTT. The complete variable domain, with remaining parts taken from reference TRBV7-8 and TRBJ1-1, reads GAGVSQSPRYKVAKRGQDVALRCDPISGHVSLFWYQQALGQGPEFLTYFQNEAQLDKSGLPSDRFFAERPEGSVSTLKIQRTQQEDSAVYLCASSLWYMNTEAFFGQGTRLTVV.

The chain is built from TRBV5-4 and TRBJ2-7, with unresolved D. The CDR3 extends over 12 amino acids. Per the germline V gene, CDR1 is SGHNT and CDR2 is YYREEE (reference sequence). V lost 4 bases, J lost 4 bases, and 9 bases lay in between. Here the CDR3 reads CASSADGYEQYF. As DNA, the CDR3 is TGTGCCAGCAGCGCGGACGGGTACGAGCAGTACTTC.

This chain links TRBV7-9 with TRBJ2-7, with D possibly being TRBD2 (6 bases). V lost 0 bases and J 1 base, leaving 10 bases between the germline ends. The germline gives CDR1 SEHNR, CDR2 FQNEAQ (reference sequence). CDR3 length: 15 residues. CDR3 coding DNA: TGTGCCAGCAGCTTAGCGCGGGGTGAGTCCTACGAGCAGTACTTC. It codes for CASSLARGESYEQYF.

J is TRBJ2-7 and V is TRBV10-2, with 8 bases fitting TRBD1. This CDR3 has 15 residues. Germline CDR1 is WSHSY and CDR2 is SAAADI. After removal of 8 bases from V and 5 bases from J, the junction contained 14 bases not matched to a gene. The CDR3 DNA reads as TGCGCCAGCGCTGAGGCGTGGACAGGGCCCCACGAGCAGTACTTC. It specifies CASAEAWTGPHEQYF.

This chain connects TRBV9 to TRBJ1-2; 8 bases agree with TRBD1. The CDR3 loop spans 15 amino acids. The junction had 10 bases not matched to a gene; V was cut back by 4 bases and J by 5 bases. The germline CDR1 and CDR2 sequences are SGDLS and YYNGEE. The chain's CDR3 is CASSLLDRVGYGYTF. CDR3 nucleotides: TGTGCCAGCAGCCTCCTGGACAGGGTGGGGTATGGCTACACCTTC.

The J gene is TRBJ1-1, the V gene TRBV9, with D tentatively TRBD1 (5 bases). The V end was cut by 0 bases, the J end by 1 base, with 13 bases between. Germline assignment: CDR1 SGDLS and CDR2 YYNGEE. The CDR3 contains 16 residues. In nucleotides, the CDR3 is TGTGCCAGCAGCGTAGGGGGTGGGCAGGGGAACACTGAAGCTTTCTTT. Its translation is CASSVGGGQGNTEAFF.

The genes are TRBV6-5 and TRBJ1-1, with D possibly being TRBD1 (5 bases). This CDR3 spans 8 amino acids. V gave up 11 bases and J gave up 8 bases, with 6 bases separating them. Germline-derived CDR1 and CDR2 are MNHEY and SVGAGI. The CDR3 sequence is CAAGEAFF. For the CDR3, the DNA is TGTGCCGCAGGGGAAGCTTTCTTT.

The chain links TRBV29-1 to TRBJ1-2; 7 nucleotides match TRBD1. Per the germline V gene, CDR1 is SQVTM and CDR2 is ANQGSEA. The CDR3 is made up of 14 amino acids. After removal of 3 bases from V and 4 bases from J, the junction contained 8 bases not matched to a gene. The CDR3 nucleotides read TGCAGCGTTGACGAAGGAGGGGACAGCTATGGCTACACCTTC. Its protein is CSVDEGGDSYGYTF.

The V gene is TRBV4-3, the J gene TRBJ1-2, with TRBD1 identical over 8 bases. This CDR3 is built from 15 residues. Germline V gene data show CDR1 as LGHNA and CDR2 as YSLEER. Trimming removed 4 bases from V and 4 bases from J; junction bases left unmatched: 8. The CDR3 bases are TGCGCCAGCAGCCTTCTCGGACAGGGCCCCTATGGCTACACCTTC. Protein product: CASSLLGQGPYGYTF.

V is TRBV5-4 and J is TRBJ2-7; 7 bases match TRBD2. The CDR3 extends over 16 amino acids. CDR1 is SGHNT, CDR2 YYREEE, per germline (reference sequence). Germline trimming cut 0 bases from V and 4 bases from J; bases unmatched to any gene: 10. CDR3 region: CASSLGPLAGEYEQYF. For the CDR3, the DNA is TGTGCCAGCAGCTTGGGCCCCCTCGCGGGAGAATACGAGCAGTACTTC.

The chain is built from TRBV28 and TRBJ2-7; TRBD1 aligns across 8 bases. The CDR3 has 13 residues. V was clipped by 6 bases and J by 6 bases; unmatched bases: 7. The germline V gene has CDR1 MDHEN and CDR2 SYDVKM. DNA of the CDR3: TGTGCCAGCAGGGGGACAGGTCCTTTCGAGCAGTACTTC. This gives the protein CASRGTGPFEQYF.